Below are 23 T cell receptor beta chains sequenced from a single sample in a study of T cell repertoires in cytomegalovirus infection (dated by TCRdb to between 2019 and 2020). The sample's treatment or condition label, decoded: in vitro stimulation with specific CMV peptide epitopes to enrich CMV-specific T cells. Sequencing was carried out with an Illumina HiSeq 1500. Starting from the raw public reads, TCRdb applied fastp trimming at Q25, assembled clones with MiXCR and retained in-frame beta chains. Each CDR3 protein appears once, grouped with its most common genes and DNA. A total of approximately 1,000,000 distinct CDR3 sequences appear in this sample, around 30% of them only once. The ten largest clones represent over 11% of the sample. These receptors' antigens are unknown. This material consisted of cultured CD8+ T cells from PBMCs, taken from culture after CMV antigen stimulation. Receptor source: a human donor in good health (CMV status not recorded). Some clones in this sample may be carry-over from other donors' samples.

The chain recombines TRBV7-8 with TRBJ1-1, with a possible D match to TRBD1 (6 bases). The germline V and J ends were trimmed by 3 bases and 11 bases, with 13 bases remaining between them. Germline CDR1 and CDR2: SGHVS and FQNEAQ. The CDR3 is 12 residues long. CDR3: CASSLDGDKAFF. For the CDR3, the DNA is TGTGCCAGCAGCTTGGACGGGGACAAGGCTTTCTTT.

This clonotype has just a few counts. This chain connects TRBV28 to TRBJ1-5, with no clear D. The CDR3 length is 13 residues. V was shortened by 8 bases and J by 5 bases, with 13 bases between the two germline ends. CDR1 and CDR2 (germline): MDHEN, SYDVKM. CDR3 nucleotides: TGTGCCAGCTGGCCAATGGGAGATCAGCCCCAGCATTTT. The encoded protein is CASWPMGDQPQHF.

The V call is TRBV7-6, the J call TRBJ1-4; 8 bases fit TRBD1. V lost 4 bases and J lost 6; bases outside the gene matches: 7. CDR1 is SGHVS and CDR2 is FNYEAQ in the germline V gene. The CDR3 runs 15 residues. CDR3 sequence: CASSSSGGADEKLFF. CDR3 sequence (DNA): TGTGCCAGCAGCTCCTCAGGGGGCGCGGATGAAAAACTGTTTTTT.

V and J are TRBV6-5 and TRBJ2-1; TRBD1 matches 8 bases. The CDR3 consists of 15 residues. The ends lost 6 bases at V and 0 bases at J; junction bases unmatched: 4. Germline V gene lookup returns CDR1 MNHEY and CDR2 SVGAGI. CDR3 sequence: CASRRTGSSYNEQFF. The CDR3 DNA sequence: TGTGCCAGCAGACGGACAGGGAGCTCCTACAATGAGCAGTTCTTC.

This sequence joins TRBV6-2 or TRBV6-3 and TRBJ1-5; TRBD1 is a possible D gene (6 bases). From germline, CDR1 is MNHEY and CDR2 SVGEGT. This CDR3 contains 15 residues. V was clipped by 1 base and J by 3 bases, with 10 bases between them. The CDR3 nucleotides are TGTGCCAGCAGTTACTACGGGGACATCAATCAGCCCCAGCATTTT. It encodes CASSYYGDINQPQHF.

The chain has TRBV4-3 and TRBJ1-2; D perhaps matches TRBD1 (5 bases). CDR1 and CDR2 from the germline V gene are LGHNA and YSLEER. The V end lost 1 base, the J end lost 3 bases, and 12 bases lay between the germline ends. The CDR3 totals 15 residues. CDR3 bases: TGCGCCAGCAGCCAAGCTCGACAGATCGACTATGGCTACACCTTC. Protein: CASSQARQIDYGYTF.

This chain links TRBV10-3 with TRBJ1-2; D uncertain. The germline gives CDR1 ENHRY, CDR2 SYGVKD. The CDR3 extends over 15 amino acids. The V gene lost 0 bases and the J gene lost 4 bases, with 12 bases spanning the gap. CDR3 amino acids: CAISESVRVGYGYTF. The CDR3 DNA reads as TGTGCCATCAGTGAGTCGGTTAGGGTTGGCTATGGCTACACCTTC.

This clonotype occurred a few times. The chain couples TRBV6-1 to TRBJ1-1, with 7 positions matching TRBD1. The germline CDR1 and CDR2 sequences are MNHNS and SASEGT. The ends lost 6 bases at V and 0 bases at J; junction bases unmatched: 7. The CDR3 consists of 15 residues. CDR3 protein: CASSPRDSMNTEAFF. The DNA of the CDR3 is TGTGCCAGCAGCCCTCGGGACAGCATGAACACTGAAGCTTTCTTT.

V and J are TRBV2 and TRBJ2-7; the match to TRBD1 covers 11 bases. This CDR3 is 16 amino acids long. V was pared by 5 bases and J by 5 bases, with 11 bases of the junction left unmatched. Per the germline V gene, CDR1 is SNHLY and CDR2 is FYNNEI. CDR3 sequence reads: CASSRPPGQGVHEQYF. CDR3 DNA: TGTGCCAGCAGTAGACCCCCGGGACAGGGGGTCCACGAGCAGTACTTC.

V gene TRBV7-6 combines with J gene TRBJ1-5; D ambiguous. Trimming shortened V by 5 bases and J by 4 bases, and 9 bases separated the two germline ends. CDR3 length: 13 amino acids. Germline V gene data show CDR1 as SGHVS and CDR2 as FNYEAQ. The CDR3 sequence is CASSEAPNQPQHF. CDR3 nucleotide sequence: TGTGCCAGCAGCGAAGCGCCAAATCAGCCCCAGCATTTT. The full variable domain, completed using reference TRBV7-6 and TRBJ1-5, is GAGVSQSPRYKVTKRGQDVALRCDPISGHVSLYWYRQALGQGPEFLTYFNYEAQQDKSGLPNDRFSAERPEGSISTLTIQRTEQRDSAMYRCASSEAPNQPQHFGDGTRLSIL.

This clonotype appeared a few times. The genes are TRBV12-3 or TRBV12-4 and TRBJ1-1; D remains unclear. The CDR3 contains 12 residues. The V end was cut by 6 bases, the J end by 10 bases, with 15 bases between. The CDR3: CASSLSEVGAFF. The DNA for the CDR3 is TGTGCCAGCAGCCTTAGCGAGGTTGGAGCTTTCTTT.

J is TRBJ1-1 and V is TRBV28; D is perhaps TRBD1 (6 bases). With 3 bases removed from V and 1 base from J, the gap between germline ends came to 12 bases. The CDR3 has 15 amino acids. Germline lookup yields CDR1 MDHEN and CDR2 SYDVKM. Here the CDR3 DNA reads TGTGCCAGCAGTTTTGGTTCAGGGGCGAACACTGAAGCTTTCTTT. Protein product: CASSFGSGANTEAFF.

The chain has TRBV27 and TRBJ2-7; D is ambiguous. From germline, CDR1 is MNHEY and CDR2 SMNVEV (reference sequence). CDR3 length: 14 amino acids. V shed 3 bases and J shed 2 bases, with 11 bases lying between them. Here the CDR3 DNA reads TGTGCCAGCAGTTTTGGAGATACGACCTACGAGCAGTACTTC. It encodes CASSFGDTTYEQYF.

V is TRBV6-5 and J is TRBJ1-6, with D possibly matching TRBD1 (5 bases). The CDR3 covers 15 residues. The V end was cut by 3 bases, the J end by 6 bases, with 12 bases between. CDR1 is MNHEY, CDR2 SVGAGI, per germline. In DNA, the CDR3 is TGTGCCAGCAGTTATGGACTTCAGGGTAATTCACCCCTCCACTTT. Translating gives CASSYGLQGNSPLHF.

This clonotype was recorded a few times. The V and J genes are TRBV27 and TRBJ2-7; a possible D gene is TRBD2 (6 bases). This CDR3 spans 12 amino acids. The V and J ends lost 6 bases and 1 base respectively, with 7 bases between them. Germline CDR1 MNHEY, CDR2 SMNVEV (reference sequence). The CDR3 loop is CASRAGSYEQYF. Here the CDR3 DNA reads TGTGCCAGCAGGGCGGGATCCTACGAGCAGTACTTC.

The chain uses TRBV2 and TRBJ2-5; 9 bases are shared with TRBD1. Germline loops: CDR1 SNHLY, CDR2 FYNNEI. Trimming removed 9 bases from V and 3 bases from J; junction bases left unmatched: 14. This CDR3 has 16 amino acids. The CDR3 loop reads CARLTSSRTGEETQYF. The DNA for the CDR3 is TGTGCCAGACTCACCTCAAGCAGGACAGGGGAAGAGACCCAGTACTTC. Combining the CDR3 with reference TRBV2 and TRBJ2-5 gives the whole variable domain EPEVTQTPSHQVTQMGQEVILRCVPISNHLYFYWYRQILGQKVEFLVSFYNNEISEKSEIFDDQFSVERPDGSNFTLKIRSTKLEDSAMYFCARLTSSRTGEETQYFGPGTRLLVL.

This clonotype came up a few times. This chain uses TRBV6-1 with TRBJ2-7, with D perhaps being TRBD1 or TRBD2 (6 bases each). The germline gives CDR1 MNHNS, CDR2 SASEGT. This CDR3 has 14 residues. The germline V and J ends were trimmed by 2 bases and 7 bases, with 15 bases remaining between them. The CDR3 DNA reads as TGTGCCAGCAGTGAATTTCCGGGGGCGTGGGAGCAGTACGTC. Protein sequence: CASSEFPGAWEQYV.

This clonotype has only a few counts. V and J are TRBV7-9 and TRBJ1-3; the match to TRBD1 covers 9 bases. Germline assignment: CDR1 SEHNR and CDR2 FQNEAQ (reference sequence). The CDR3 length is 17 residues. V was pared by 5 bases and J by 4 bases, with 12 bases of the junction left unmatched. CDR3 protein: CASSRSNRGRVGNTIYF. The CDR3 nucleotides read TGTGCCAGCAGCCGAAGTAACAGGGGGCGAGTCGGAAACACCATATATTTT. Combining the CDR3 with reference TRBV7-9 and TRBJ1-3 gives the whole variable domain DTGVSQNPRHKITKRGQNVTFRCDPISEHNRLYWYRQTLGQGPEFLTYFQNEAQLEKSRLLSDRFSAERPKGSFSTLEIQRTEQGDSAMYLCASSRSNRGRVGNTIYFGEGSWLTVV.

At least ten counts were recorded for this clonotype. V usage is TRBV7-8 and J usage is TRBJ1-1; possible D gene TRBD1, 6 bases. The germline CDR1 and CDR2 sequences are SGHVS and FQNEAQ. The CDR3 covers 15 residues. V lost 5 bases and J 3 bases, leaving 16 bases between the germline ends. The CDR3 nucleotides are TGTGCCAGCAGCCCCATATTGGCAGGGGACACTGAAGCTTTCTTT. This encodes CASSPILAGDTEAFF.

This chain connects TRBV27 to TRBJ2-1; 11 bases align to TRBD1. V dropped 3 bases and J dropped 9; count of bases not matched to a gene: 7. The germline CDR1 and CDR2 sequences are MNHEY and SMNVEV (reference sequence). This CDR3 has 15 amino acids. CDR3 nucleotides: TGTGCCAGCAGTTTGAGAGGGGACAGGGGGAGTGAGCAGTTCTTC. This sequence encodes CASSLRGDRGSEQFF.

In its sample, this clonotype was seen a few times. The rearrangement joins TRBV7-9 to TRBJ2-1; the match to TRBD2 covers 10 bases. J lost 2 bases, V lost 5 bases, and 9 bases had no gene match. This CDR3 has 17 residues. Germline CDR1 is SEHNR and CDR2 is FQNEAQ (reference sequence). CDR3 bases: TGTGCCAGCAGCACCGTTCTCGGGACTAGCGCCTACAATGAGCAGTTCTTC. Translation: CASSTVLGTSAYNEQFF.

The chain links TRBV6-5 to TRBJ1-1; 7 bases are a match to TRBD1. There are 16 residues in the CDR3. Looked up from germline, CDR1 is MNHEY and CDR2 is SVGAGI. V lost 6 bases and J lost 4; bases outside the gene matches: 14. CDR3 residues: CASSRPDREVSTEAFF. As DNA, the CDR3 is TGTGCCAGCAGCCGGCCTGACAGGGAAGTTAGCACTGAAGCTTTCTTT.

CDR3: CAISESGPHHTF. CDR3 DNA: TGTGCCATCAGTGAGTCGGGACCTCACCACACCTTC. The V gene is TRBV10-3, the J gene TRBJ1-2; TRBD1 might be the D (5 bases). The V and J ends lost 0 bases and 12 bases respectively, with 11 bases between them. Germline values: CDR1 ENHRY, CDR2 SYGVKD. The CDR3 spans 12 residues.